This TCR beta chain was identified in a study of identical twins. Study-wide results and limits: Alpha sequences out of frame and shared by twins had excess low generation probability. With monozygotic twins, out-of-frame TCR alpha sharing exceeded what models estimated.

TCRdb re-called the 5' RACE reads with MiXCR, one entry per CDR3 protein. The sample consists of roughly 1.6 million distinct CDR3 sequences, about 32% of them appearing once. Of note for this clonotype: Its matching antigen is unknown.

Input material: cord blood. This receptor was obtained from a newborn girl in good health.

Written as DNA, the CDR3 is TGTGCCAGAGCGGGAAGTGGAGGGGACACTGAAGCTTTCTTT. This encodes CARAGSGGDTEAFF. This rearrangement joins TRBV25-1 to TRBJ1-1, with D tentatively TRBD1 (5 bases). The germline V and J ends were trimmed by 9 bases and 3 bases, with 17 bases remaining between them. The CDR3 is 14 amino acids. The germline V gene has CDR1 MGHDK and CDR2 SYGVNS.